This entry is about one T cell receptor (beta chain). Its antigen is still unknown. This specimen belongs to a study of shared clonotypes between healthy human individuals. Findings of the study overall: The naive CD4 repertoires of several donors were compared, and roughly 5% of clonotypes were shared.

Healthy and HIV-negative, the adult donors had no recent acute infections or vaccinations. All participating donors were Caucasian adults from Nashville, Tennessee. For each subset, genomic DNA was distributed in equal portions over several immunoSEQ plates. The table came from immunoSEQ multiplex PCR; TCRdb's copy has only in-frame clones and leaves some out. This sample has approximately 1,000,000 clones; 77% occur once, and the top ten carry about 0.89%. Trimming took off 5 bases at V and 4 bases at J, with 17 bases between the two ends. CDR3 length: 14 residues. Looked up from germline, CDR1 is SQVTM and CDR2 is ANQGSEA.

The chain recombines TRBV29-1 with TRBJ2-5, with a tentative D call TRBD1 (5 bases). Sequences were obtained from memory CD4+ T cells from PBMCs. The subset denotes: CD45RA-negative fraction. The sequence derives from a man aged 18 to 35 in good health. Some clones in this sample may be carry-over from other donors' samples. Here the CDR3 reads CSVKPPGWGETQYF. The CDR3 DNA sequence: TGCAGCGTTAAGCCCCCAGGGTGGGGAGAGACCCAGTACTTC.